This T cell receptor beta chain was sequenced for a study of blood T cell repertoires in COVID-19. Across the study: Researchers got acute and convalescent COVID-19 samples from the United States, Italy and Spain.

Sequenced by immunoSEQ multiplex PCR; TCRdb stores in-frame clones only, minus some. In the table there are some 64,000 clones, 70% to 90% of which are singletons. The trim removed 11 bases at V and 1 base at J, leaving 5 bases unmatched. CDR3 size: 13 residues. CDR1 is MNHNY, CDR2 SVGAGI, per germline (reference sequence). The sequence was collected from a man between 65 and 85 years old with acute or convalescent COVID-19. The sequenced sample consisted of peripheral blood. This rearrangement joins TRBV6-6 to TRBJ1-1, with TRBD1 matching over 9 bases. The CDR3 nucleotides are TGTGCCGTTACAGGGGGCTGGAACACTGAAGCTTTCTTT. Encoded protein: CAVTGGWNTEAFF.